These 8 T cell receptor beta chains were sequenced from one sample in a study of blood T cell repertoires in COVID-19. The repertoire was sequenced with immunoSEQ multiplex PCR; TCRdb's copy has only in-frame clones and lacks some. The table shows more than 65,000 clones, with 82% occurring only once. What was sequenced was peripheral blood. The receptors stem from a human donor in a cohort sampled during active COVID-19.

The rearrangement uses TRBV5-1 and TRBJ2-7, with TRBD1 matching over 9 bases. Germline V gives CDR1 SGHRS, CDR2 YFSETQ. The CDR3 contains 16 residues. The J segment lost 2 bases and the V segment lost 5 bases, leaving 11 bases of the junction unmatched. In DNA, the CDR3 is TGCGCCAGCAGGGTTTCGGGACAGGGCCTTCCCTACGAGCAGTACTTC. This gives the protein CASRVSGQGLPYEQYF.

The rearrangement joins TRBV10-3 to TRBJ2-1; 14 bases match TRBD2. The CDR3 contains 18 residues. Trimming at V came to 2 bases and at J to 6 bases, leaving 9 bases not matched to a gene. Per the germline V gene, CDR1 is ENHRY and CDR2 is SYGVKD. CDR3 loop: CAISEPGLAGALGNEQFF. CDR3 in DNA: TGTGCCATCAGTGAGCCGGGACTAGCGGGGGCGCTTGGCAATGAGCAGTTCTTC.

This chain connects TRBV5-4 to TRBJ1-4; D not certain. V was trimmed by 0 bases and J by 2 bases, leaving 5 bases between them. CDR3 size: 14 residues. Germline assignment: CDR1 SGHNT and CDR2 YYREEE (reference sequence). The CDR3 is CASSLGSTNEKLFF. DNA for the CDR3: TGTGCCAGCAGCTTGGGTTCGACTAATGAAAAACTGTTTTTT.

Details on this clone: The limits of the CDR3 on the DNA are not certain, so only TCRdb's listed CDR3 is given. V usage is TRBV21-1 and J usage is TRBJ1-1; TRBD1, the table's D call, was not compared with the DNA. TRBV21-1 is given as a pseudogene. The CDR3 numbers 16 amino acids, ends counted. The CDR3 is CASSTKKWAGGNEAFF.

V usage is TRBV3-1 (or the pseudogene TRBV3-2) and J usage is TRBJ2-7; D remains unclear. The length of the CDR3 is 11 residues. Trimming shortened V by 1 base and J by 4 bases, and 2 bases separated the two germline ends. CDR1 is LGHDT and CDR2 is YNNKEL in the germline V gene (reference sequence). The CDR3 nucleotides read TGTGCCAGCAGCCAAGCTTACGAGCAGTACTTC. It encodes CASSQAYEQYF.

The rearrangement joins TRBV7-3 to TRBJ1-3; possible D gene TRBD1, 5 bases. V gave up 5 bases and J gave up 5 bases, with 7 bases separating them. CDR1 is SGHTA, CDR2 FQGTGA, per germline. The CDR3 covers 12 residues. CDR3 sequence: CASSQDRNTIYF. The CDR3 DNA follows: TGTGCCAGCAGCCAGGACAGAAACACCATATATTTT.

This chain uses TRBV20-1 with TRBJ2-7; the D gene is possibly TRBD2 (6 bases). The CDR3 sequence is 11 residues long. V was trimmed by 1 base and J by 7 bases, leaving 8 bases between them. CDR1 and CDR2 (germline): DFQATT, SNEGSKA (reference sequence). The CDR3 spells CSARVGTEQYF. The CDR3 coding sequence is TGCAGTGCTAGAGTTGGGACTGAGCAGTACTTC.

The CDR3 sequence is CASSFLGREKTEAFF. CDR3 in DNA: TGTGCCAGCAGTTTTTTGGGGAGAGAGAAAACTGAAGCTTTCTTT. The chain has TRBV6-6 and TRBJ1-1; D call uncertain. V was clipped by 4 bases and J by 5 bases, with 17 bases between them. The CDR3 has 15 amino acids. Germline V lookup: CDR1 MNHNY, CDR2 SVGAGI (reference sequence).